Below are 21 T cell receptor beta chains sequenced from a single sample in a study of T cells in Graves' hyperthyroidism and ophthalmopathy. RNA transcripts yielded amplified TCR beta CDR3 regions. The primer set for the first-round RT-PCR of the TCR CDR3 was HTBI. Each CDR3 protein gets one entry after TCRdb re-called the multiplex PCR reads with MiXCR. The sample contains about 720,000 distinct CDR3 sequences, about a sixth of which appear only once. Sequenced: blood. These receptors were taken from a man younger than 35 with Graves' hyperthyroidism.

In this sample, this clonotype turned up many times. The chain combines TRBV28 with TRBJ2-7, with 9 bases matching TRBD1. Germline-derived CDR1 and CDR2 are MDHEN and SYDVKM. CDR3 length equals 12 residues. V lost 9 bases to trimming and J lost 5 bases; unmatched junction nucleotides: 5. The CDR3 nucleotides are TGTGCCAGTAGACAGGGGGTCAACGAGCAGTACTTC. It encodes CASRQGVNEQYF. The variable domain in full, with the rest retrieved from reference TRBV28 and TRBJ2-7, is DVKVTQSSRYLVKRTGEKVFLECVQDMDHENMFWYRQDPGLGLRLIYFSYDVKMKEKGDIPEGYSVSREKKERFSLILESASTNQTSMYLCASRQGVNEQYFGPGTRLTVT.

The V call is TRBV29-1, the J call TRBJ2-7; TRBD2 is a possible D gene (5 bases). Germline loops: CDR1 SQVTM, CDR2 ANQGSEA. The CDR3 totals 13 residues. Trimming pared 6 bases from V and 0 bases from J, leaving 12 bases between. Here the CDR3 DNA reads TGCAGCGTCCGCCGGGATAGCTCCTACGAGCAGTACTTC. It yields the protein CSVRRDSSYEQYF.

This chain links TRBV7-9 with TRBJ2-1, with TRBD2 as a possible D gene (6 bases). V dropped 5 bases and J dropped 0 bases, with 17 bases sitting between them. This CDR3 is 17 amino acids long. The germline V gene has CDR1 SEHNR and CDR2 FQNEAQ (reference sequence). Here the CDR3 reads CASSPRHGGASYNEQFF. CDR3 sequence (DNA): TGTGCCAGCAGCCCCCGGCATGGCGGGGCCTCCTACAATGAGCAGTTCTTC. Using reference TRBV7-9 and TRBJ2-1 for the parts outside the CDR3, the full variable domain is DTGVSQNPRHKITKRGQNVTFRCDPISEHNRLYWYRQTLGQGPEFLTYFQNEAQLEKSRLLSDRFSAERPKGSFSTLEIQRTEQGDSAMYLCASSPRHGGASYNEQFFGPGTRLTVL.

J is TRBJ2-2 and V is TRBV13, with 11 bases matching TRBD2. After removal of 3 bases from V and 2 bases from J, the junction contained 2 bases not matched to a gene. Germline V gives CDR1 PRHDT, CDR2 FYEKMQ (reference sequence). This CDR3 spans 16 amino acids. The CDR3 DNA sequence: TGTGCCAGCAGCTTTAGCGGGAGGGGCAACACCGGGGAGCTGTTTTTT. Translated, it gives CASSFSGRGNTGELFF. The full variable domain, in which reference TRBV13 and TRBJ2-2 provide the parts outside the CDR3, is AAGVIQSPRHLIKEKRETATLKCYPIPRHDTVYWYQQGPGQDPQFLISFYEKMQSDKGSIPDRFSAQQFSDYHSELNMSSLELGDSALYFCASSFSGRGNTGELFFGEGSRLTVL.

As concerns this clonotype: A much larger clonotype is one base distant, so this may be a read error. The V call is TRBV14, the J call TRBJ1-2; D gene ambiguous. This CDR3 comprises 14 residues. In germline, CDR1 is SGHDN, CDR2 FVKESK. V lost 1 base, J lost 2 bases, and 8 bases lay in between. The CDR3 sequence is CASSQGSGNYGYTF. In DNA form, the CDR3 reads TGTGCCAGCAGCCAAGGTAGCGGAAACTATGGCTACACCTTC.

The gene calls are TRBV5-1 and TRBJ2-7; TRBD2 agrees at 8 bases. From germline, CDR1 is SGHRS and CDR2 YFSETQ. V gave up 2 bases and J gave up 4 bases; unmatched junction bases: 8. This CDR3 has 15 residues. CDR3 DNA sequence: TGCGCCAGCAGCTTAACGGGAGGGCCTGGATACGAGCAGTACTTC. Amino acids: CASSLTGGPGYEQYF.

The sample holds many counts of this clonotype. CDR3 sequence (DNA): TGCAGTGCTTCGACTAGCGGGAACACAGATACGCAGTATTTT. Translating it yields CSASTSGNTDTQYF. The chain links TRBV20-1 to TRBJ2-3; 11 bases match TRBD2. CDR1 and CDR2 from the germline V gene are DFQATT and SNEGSKA (reference sequence). Trimming at V came to 5 bases and at J to 2 bases, leaving 3 bases not matched to a gene. The CDR3 sequence is 14 residues long.

Ten or more counts support this clonotype. V gene TRBV11-2 combines with J gene TRBJ2-1, with a weak D call TRBD1 (5 bases). Germline values: CDR1 SGHAT, CDR2 FQNNGV. The length of the CDR3 is 13 residues. The germline V and J ends were trimmed by 7 bases and 5 bases, with 12 bases remaining between them. CDR3 amino acids: CASTWGYNNEQFF. For the CDR3, the DNA is TGTGCCAGCACCTGGGGCTACAACAATGAGCAGTTCTTC.

This clonotype was counted ten times or more. The rearrangement uses TRBV20-1 and TRBJ1-1, with 7 bases aligning to TRBD1. From germline, CDR1 is DFQATT and CDR2 SNEGSKA (reference sequence). V was pared by 3 bases and J by 3 bases, with 7 bases of the junction left unmatched. The CDR3 length is 14 residues. CDR3 residues: CSARGTVGDTEAFF. Written as DNA, the CDR3 is TGCAGTGCTAGGGGGACAGTGGGGGACACTGAAGCTTTCTTT.

This clonotype was picked up many times. V and J are TRBV27 and TRBJ2-7; D may be TRBD2 (6 bases). Germline CDR1 and CDR2: MNHEY and SMNVEV (reference sequence). This CDR3 region has 16 residues. Between the trimmed V and J ends, which lost 0 bases and 4 bases, there was a span of 16 bases. The CDR3 DNA reads TGTGCCAGCAGTTTATCGAACGGGCTAGCGACTTACGAGCAGTACTTC. Its translation is CASSLSNGLATYEQYF.

This clonotype was counted at least ten times. The V call is TRBV28, the J call TRBJ1-1; D is unresolved. The germline gives CDR1 MDHEN, CDR2 SYDVKM. This CDR3 has 14 amino acids. V was cut by 3 bases and J by 1 base, with 9 bases left in between. Written as DNA, the CDR3 is TGTGCCAGCAGTTTGAGCCAGCCGAACACTGAAGCTTTCTTT. Its protein is CASSLSQPNTEAFF.

This clonotype was detected ten times or more. V is TRBV2 and J is TRBJ2-5; a possible D gene is TRBD2 (5 bases). Germline-derived CDR1 and CDR2 are SNHLY and FYNNEI. V was shortened by 6 bases and J by 7 bases, with 15 bases between the two germline ends. This CDR3 contains 13 residues. DNA of the CDR3: TGTGCCAGCAGCTCGACTATCTTGGTGACCCAGTACTTC. Protein sequence: CASSSTILVTQYF.

This clonotype was recorded at least ten times. The chain recombines TRBV12-3 or TRBV12-4 with TRBJ2-7; 8 nucleotides agree with TRBD2. There are 12 residues in the CDR3. V shed 9 bases and J 1 base; nucleotides not matched to a gene: 2. CDR3: CASSGKSYEQYF. In DNA form, the CDR3 reads TGTGCCAGTAGCGGGAAGTCCTACGAGCAGTACTTC.

This clonotype was counted ten times or more. The J gene is TRBJ2-7, the V gene TRBV6-1; no clear D. Trimming cost V 5 bases and J 5 bases, with 19 bases left between them. Germline V lookup: CDR1 MNHNS, CDR2 SASEGT. The CDR3 loop spans 15 amino acids. CDR3 loop: CASSPLVPKANEQYF. The CDR3 nucleotides read TGTGCCAGCAGTCCCCTAGTTCCGAAAGCTAACGAGCAGTACTTC.

Only a few counts were recorded for this clonotype. The CDR3 spells CASSLGGIGPQHF. The CDR3 DNA is TGCGCCAGCAGCTTGGGAGGGATTGGGCCCCAGCATTTT. The chain is built from TRBV5-1 and TRBJ1-5, with unresolved D. From germline, CDR1 is SGHRS and CDR2 YFSETQ. The CDR3 spans 13 residues. V lost 0 bases to trimming and J lost 9 bases, with 10 bases between them.

This clonotype came up many times. V gene TRBV28 combines with J gene TRBJ2-5, with TRBD2 as a possible D gene (6 bases). The germline V and J ends were trimmed by 7 bases and 2 bases, with 11 bases remaining between them. The V gene's germline CDR1 is MDHEN and CDR2 SYDVKM. The CDR3 contains 13 residues. This chain's CDR3 is CASNRDWQETQYF. The CDR3 coding sequence is TGTGCCAGCAATCGGGACTGGCAAGAGACCCAGTACTTC.

The sample holds a few counts of this clonotype. The chain joins TRBV24-1 to TRBJ2-2; no clear D gene. CDR3 length equals 14 residues. Germline CDR1 reads KGHDR; CDR2 reads SFDVKD. Trimming shortened V by 3 bases and J by 6 bases, and 10 bases separated the two germline ends. CDR3 region: CATSDIDGPGELFF. In nucleotides, the CDR3 is TGTGCCACCAGTGATATAGATGGTCCCGGGGAGCTGTTTTTT.

In its sample, this clonotype was seen many times. The chain links TRBV28 to TRBJ1-5, with 7 bases aligning to TRBD1. Germline CDR1 reads MDHEN; CDR2 reads SYDVKM. This CDR3 spans 14 amino acids. With 6 bases clipped from V and 6 bases from J, the junction kept 8 bases outside the gene matches. The CDR3 loop reads CASSLYRGGQPQHF. The CDR3 coding sequence is TGTGCCAGCAGCTTGTACAGGGGCGGTCAGCCCCAGCATTTT. The whole variable domain, remainder taken from reference TRBV28 and TRBJ1-5, is DVKVTQSSRYLVKRTGEKVFLECVQDMDHENMFWYRQDPGLGLRLIYFSYDVKMKEKGDIPEGYSVSREKKERFSLILESASTNQTSMYLCASSLYRGGQPQHFGDGTRLSIL.

This clonotype came up many times. The rearrangement uses TRBV28 and TRBJ2-7; 7 bases agree with TRBD1. Germline CDR1 MDHEN, CDR2 SYDVKM. With V trimmed by 6 bases and J by 3 bases, 8 bases remained unmatched. This CDR3 spans 14 amino acids. CDR3 DNA: TGTGCCAGCAGCGGACAGGTTAATCTCTACGAGCAGTACTTC. Translation gives CASSGQVNLYEQYF. Drawing the rest from reference TRBV28 and TRBJ2-7, the complete variable domain is DVKVTQSSRYLVKRTGEKVFLECVQDMDHENMFWYRQDPGLGLRLIYFSYDVKMKEKGDIPEGYSVSREKKERFSLILESASTNQTSMYLCASSGQVNLYEQYFGPGTRLTVT.

This clonotype was detected many times. The chain employs TRBV2 and TRBJ1-5; D might be TRBD1 (5 bases). V lost 0 bases and J lost 4, with 13 bases in between. Germline V gene lookup returns CDR1 SNHLY and CDR2 FYNNEI. The CDR3 loop spans 16 amino acids. DNA of the CDR3: TGTGCCAGCAGTGAAGCGGGCGGGGGATGGAATCAGCCCCAGCATTTT. Translated: CASSEAGGGWNQPQHF.

This clonotype was observed many times. The genes are TRBV11-2 and TRBJ1-2; D is perhaps TRBD1 (5 bases). CDR1 SGHAT and CDR2 FQNNGV come from the germline V gene. V lost 11 bases, J lost 6 bases, and 19 bases lay in between. There are 13 residues in the CDR3. The CDR3 DNA sequence: TGTGCCTCGACAGAGGCGGGGGGAGATGGCTACACCTTC. This sequence encodes CASTEAGGDGYTF.